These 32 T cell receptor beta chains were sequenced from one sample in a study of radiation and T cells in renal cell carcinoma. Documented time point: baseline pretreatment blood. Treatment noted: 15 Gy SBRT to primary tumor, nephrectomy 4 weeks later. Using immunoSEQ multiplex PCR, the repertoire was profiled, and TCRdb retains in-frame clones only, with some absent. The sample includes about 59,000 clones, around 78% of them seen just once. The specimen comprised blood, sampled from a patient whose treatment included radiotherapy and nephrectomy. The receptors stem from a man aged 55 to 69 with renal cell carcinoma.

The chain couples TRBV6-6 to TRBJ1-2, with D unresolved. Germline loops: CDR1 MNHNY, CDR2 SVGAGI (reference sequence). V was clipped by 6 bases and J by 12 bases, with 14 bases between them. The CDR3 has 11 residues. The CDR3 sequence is CASRGSYGDTF. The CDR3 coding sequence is TGTGCCAGCAGGGGTTCCTACGGCGACACCTTC.

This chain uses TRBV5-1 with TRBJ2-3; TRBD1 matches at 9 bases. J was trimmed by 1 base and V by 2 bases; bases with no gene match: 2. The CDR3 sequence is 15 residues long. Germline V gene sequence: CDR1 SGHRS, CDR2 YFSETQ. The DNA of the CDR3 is TGCGCCAGCAGCTTACAGGGGGCTGGCACAGATACGCAGTATTTT. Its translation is CASSLQGAGTDTQYF.

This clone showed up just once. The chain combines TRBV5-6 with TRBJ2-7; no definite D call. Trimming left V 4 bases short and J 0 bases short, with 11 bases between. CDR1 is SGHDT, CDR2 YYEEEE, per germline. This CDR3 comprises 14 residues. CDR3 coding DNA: TGTGCCAGCAGCGCTGGACGGTACTCCTACGAGCAGTACTTC. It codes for CASSAGRYSYEQYF.

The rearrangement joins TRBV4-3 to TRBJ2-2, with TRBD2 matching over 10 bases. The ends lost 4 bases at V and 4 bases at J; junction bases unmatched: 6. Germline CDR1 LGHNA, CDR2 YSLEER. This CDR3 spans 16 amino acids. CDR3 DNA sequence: TGCGCCAGCAGCCGCGGACTAGCGGAGACCACCGGGGAGCTGTTTTTT. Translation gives CASSRGLAETTGELFF.

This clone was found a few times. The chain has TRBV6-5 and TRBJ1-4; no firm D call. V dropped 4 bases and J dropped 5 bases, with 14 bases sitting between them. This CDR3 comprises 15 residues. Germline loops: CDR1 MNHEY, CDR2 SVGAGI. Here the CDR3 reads CASSSAGIKNEKLFF. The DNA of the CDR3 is TGTGCCAGCAGTTCGGCGGGGATAAAGAATGAAAAACTGTTTTTT.

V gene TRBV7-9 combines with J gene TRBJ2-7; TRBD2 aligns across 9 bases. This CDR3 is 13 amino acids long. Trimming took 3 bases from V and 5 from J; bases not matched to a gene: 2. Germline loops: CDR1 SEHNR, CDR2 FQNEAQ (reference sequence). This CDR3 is CASSFSGRDEQYV. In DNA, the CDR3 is TGTGCCAGCAGCTTTAGCGGGAGAGACGAGCAGTACGTC.

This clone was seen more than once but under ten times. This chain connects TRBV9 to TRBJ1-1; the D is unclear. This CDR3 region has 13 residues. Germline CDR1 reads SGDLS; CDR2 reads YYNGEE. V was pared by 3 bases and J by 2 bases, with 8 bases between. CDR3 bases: TGTGCCAGCAGCGCTCTTATCAACACTGAAGCTTTCTTT. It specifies CASSALINTEAFF.

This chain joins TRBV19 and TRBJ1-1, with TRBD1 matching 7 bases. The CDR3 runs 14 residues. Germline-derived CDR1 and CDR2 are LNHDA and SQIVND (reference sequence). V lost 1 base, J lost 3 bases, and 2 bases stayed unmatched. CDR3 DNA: TGTGCCAGTAGTATAGCCAGGGGGGACACTGAAGCTTTCTTT. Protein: CASSIARGDTEAFF.

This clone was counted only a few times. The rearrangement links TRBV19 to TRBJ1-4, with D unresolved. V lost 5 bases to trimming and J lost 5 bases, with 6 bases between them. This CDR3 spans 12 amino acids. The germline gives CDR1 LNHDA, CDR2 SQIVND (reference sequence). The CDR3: CASSFLNEKLFF. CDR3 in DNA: TGTGCCAGTAGTTTCCTAAATGAAAAACTGTTTTTT.

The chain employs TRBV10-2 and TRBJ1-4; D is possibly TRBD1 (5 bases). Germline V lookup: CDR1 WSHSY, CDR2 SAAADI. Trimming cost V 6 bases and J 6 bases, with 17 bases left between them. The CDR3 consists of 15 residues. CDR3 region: CASSRIGADDEKLFF. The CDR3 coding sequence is TGCGCCAGCAGCCGGATTGGGGCGGATGATGAAAAACTGTTTTTT.

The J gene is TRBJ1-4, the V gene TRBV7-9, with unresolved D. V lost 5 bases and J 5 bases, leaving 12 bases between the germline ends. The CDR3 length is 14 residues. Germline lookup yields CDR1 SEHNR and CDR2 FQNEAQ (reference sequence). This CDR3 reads CASSIPERNEKLFF. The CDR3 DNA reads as TGTGCCAGCAGCATCCCAGAGAGAAATGAAAAACTGTTTTTT.

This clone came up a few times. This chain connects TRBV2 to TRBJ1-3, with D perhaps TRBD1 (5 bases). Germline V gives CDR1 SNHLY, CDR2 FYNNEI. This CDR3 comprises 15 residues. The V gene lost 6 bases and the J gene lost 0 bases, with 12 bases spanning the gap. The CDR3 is CASRRQSGSGNTIYF. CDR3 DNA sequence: TGTGCCAGCAGGCGACAGTCCGGCTCTGGAAACACCATATATTTT.

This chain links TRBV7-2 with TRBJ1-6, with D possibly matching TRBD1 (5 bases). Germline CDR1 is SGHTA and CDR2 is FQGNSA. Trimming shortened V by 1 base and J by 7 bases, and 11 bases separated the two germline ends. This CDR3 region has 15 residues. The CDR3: CASSLGAGNNSPLHF. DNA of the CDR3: TGTGCCAGCAGCTTAGGGGCAGGGAACAATTCACCCCTCCACTTT. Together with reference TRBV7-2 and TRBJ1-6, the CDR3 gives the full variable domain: GAGVSQSPSNKVTEKGKDVELRCDPISGHTALYWYRQSLGQGLEFLIYFQGNSAPDKSGLPSDRFSAERTGGSVSTLTIQRTQQEDSAVYLCASSLGAGNNSPLHFGNGTRLTVT.

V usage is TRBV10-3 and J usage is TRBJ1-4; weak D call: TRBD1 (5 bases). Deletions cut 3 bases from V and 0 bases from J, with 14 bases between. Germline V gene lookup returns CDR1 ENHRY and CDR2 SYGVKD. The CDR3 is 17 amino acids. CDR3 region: CAISDTDSGTTNEKLFF. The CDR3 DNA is TGTGCCATCAGTGATACCGACAGTGGAACAACTAATGAAAAACTGTTTTTT.

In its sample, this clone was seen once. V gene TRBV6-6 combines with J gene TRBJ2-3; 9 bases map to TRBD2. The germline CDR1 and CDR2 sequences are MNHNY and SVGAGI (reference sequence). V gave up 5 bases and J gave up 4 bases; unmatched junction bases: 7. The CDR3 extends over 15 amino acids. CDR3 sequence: CASSLSGSRPDTQYF. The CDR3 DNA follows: TGTGCCAGCAGTCTTAGCGGGAGTAGACCAGATACGCAGTATTTT.

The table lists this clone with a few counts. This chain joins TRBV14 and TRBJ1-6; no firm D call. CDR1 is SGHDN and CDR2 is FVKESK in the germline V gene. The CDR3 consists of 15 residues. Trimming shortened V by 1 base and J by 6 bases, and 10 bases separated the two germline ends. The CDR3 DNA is TGTGCCAGCAGCCAAGCGACGGCGCTTAATTCACCCCTCCACTTT. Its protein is CASSQATALNSPLHF.

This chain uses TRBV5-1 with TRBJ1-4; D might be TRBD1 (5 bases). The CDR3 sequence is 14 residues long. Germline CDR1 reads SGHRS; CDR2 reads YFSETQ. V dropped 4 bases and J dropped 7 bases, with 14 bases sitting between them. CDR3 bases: TGCGCCAGCAGCCTCCAGGGACTTGGTGAAAAACTGTTTTTT. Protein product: CASSLQGLGEKLFF. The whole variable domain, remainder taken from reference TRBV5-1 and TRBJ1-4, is KAGVTQTPRYLIKTRGQQVTLSCSPISGHRSVSWYQQTPGQGLQFLFEYFSETQRNKGNFPGRFSGRQFSNSRSEMNVSTLELGDSALYLCASSLQGLGEKLFFGSGTQLSVL.

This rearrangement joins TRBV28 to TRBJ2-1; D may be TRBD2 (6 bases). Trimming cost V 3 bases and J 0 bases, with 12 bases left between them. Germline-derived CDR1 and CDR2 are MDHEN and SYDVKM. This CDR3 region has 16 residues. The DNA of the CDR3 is TGTGCCAGCAGTTTCGCGGAGGGGAGCTCCTACAATGAGCAGTTCTTC. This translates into CASSFAEGSSYNEQFF.

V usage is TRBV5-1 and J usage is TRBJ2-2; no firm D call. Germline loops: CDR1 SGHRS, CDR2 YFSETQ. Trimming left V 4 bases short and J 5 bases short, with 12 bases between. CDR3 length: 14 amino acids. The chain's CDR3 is CASSGTQATGELFF. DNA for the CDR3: TGCGCCAGCAGCGGCACCCAAGCTACCGGGGAGCTGTTTTTT.

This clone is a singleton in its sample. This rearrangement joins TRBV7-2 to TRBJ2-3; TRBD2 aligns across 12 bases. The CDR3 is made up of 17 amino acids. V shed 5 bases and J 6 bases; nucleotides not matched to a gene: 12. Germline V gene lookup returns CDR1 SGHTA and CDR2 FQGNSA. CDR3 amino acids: CASSRRSSGGASDTQYF. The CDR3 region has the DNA TGTGCCAGCAGCCGTCGATCTAGCGGGGGGGCCTCTGATACGCAGTATTTT.

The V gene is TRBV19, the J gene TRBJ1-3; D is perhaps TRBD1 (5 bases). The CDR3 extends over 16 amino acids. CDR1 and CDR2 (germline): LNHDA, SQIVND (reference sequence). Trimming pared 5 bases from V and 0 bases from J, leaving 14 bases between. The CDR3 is CASSVRDGNSGNTIYF. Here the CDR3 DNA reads TGTGCCAGTAGTGTCCGGGACGGGAACTCTGGAAACACCATATATTTT.

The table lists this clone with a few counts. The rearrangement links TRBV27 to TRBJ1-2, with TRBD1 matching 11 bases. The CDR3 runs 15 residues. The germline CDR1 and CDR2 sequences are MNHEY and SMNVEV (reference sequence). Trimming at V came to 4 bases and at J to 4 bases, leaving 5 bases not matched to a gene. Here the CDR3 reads CASSWGQGGAYGYTF. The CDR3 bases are TGTGCCAGCAGTTGGGGACAGGGGGGGGCCTATGGCTACACCTTC.

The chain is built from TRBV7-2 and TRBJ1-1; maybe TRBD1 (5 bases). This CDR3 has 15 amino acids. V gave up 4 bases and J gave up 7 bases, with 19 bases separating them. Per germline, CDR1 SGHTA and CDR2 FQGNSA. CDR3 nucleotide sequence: TGTGCCAGCAGCTCTAGGGTGGCGGGGGTTGGTGAAGCTTTCTTT. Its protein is CASSSRVAGVGEAFF.

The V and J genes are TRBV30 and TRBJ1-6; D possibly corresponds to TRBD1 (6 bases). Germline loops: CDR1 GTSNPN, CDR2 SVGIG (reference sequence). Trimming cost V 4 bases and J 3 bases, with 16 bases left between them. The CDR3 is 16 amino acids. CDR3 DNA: TGTGCCTGGAAAGGTGCAGGGGACCACTATAATTCACCCCTCCACTTT. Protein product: CAWKGAGDHYNSPLHF.

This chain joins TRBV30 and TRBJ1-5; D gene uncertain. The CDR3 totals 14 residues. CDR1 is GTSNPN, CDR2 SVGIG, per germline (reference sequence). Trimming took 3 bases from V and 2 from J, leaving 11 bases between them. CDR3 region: CAWSFRGGNQPQHF. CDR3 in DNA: TGTGCCTGGAGCTTCCGGGGAGGCAATCAGCCCCAGCATTTT.

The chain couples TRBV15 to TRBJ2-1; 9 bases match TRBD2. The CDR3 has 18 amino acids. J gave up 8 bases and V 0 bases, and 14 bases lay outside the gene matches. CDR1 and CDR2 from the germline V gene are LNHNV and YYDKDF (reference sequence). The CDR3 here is CATSRDPRGGRAKDEQFF. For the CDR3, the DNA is TGTGCCACCAGCAGAGATCCCCGTGGCGGGAGGGCTAAGGATGAGCAGTTCTTC.

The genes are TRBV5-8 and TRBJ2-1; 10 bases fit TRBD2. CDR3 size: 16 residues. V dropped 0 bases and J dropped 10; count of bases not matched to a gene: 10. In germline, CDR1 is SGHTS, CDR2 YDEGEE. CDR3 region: CASSLVALAGSGEQFF. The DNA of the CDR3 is TGTGCCAGCAGCTTGGTCGCACTAGCGGGATCCGGCGAGCAGTTCTTC. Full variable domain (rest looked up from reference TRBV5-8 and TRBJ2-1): EAGVTQSPTHLIKTRGQQATLRCSPISGHTSVYWYQQALGLGLQFLLWYDEGEERNRGNFPPRFSGRQFPNYSSELNVNALELEDSALYLCASSLVALAGSGEQFFGPGTRLTVL.

CDR3 coding DNA: TGTGCCAGCGCGCTTAATGAGGGGGCCGGCACTGAAGCTTTCTTT. Protein: CASALNEGAGTEAFF. The chain recombines TRBV7-9 with TRBJ1-1; 7 bases match TRBD1. V was clipped by 8 bases and J by 4 bases; unmatched bases: 13. CDR1 and CDR2 from the germline V gene are SEHNR and FQNEAQ (reference sequence). The CDR3 sequence is 15 residues long.

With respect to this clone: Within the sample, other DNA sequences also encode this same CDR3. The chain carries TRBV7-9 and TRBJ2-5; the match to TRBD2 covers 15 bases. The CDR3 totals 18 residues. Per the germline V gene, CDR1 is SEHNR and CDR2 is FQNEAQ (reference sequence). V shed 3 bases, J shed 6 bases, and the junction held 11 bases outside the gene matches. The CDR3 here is CASSFAGLAGGPVKTQYF. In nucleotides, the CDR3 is TGTGCCAGCAGCTTTGCCGGACTAGCGGGGGGGCCCGTGAAGACCCAGTACTTC.

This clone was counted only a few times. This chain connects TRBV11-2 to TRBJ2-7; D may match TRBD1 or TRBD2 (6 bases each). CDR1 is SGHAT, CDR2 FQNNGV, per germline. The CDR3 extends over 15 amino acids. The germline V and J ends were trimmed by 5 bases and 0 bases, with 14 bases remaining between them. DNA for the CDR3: TGTGCCAGCAGCCCAAGGGGGGCCGACTCCTACGAGCAGTACTTC. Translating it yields CASSPRGADSYEQYF.

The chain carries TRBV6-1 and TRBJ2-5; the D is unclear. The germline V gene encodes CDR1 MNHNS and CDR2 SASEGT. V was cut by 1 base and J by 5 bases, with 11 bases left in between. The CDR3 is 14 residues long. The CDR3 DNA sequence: TGTGCCAGCAGTGAAGTGGTTAGAGAGGAGACCCAGTACTTC. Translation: CASSEVVREETQYF.

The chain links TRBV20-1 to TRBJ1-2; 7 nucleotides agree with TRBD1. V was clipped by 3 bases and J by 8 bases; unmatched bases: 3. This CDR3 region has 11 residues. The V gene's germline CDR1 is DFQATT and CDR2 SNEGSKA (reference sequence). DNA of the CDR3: TGCAGTGCTAGCAAGACAGGGGGCTACACCTTC. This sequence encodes CSASKTGGYTF.